This entry concerns a single T cell receptor (beta chain). What it binds is not known. The junction does not match germline at one end; this may be a read error. Stated time point: persistent/refractory GD, antithyroid drugs over 5 years with positive TRAb. Scientists built the TCR library using RNA that was extracted from PBMCs. The entry originates in a study of regulatory T cells in long-lasting Graves disease. General observations from the study: With persistent disease, TRBV28, TRBJ1-2 and TRBJ2-5 were the favored segments.

CDR1 and CDR2 (germline): SGHTA, FQGNSA. CDR3 length: 14 residues. Arm-PCR of CDR3 regions with iRepertoire HTBI primers generated TCR beta libraries. TCRdb reprocessed the multiplex PCR reads with MiXCR, giving one entry per CDR3 protein. This repertoire shows over 250,000 distinct CDR3 sequences, roughly 21% found once; its top ten account for 45% to 70%. The receptor comes from a female donor with Graves disease. Sequencing was performed on peripheral blood mononuclear cells (PBMCs), taken when the disease was refractory, from a patient treated with antithyroid drugs. The rearrangement uses TRBV7-2 and TRBJ1-5; D remains ambiguous. Written as DNA, the CDR3 is TGTGCCAGCAGCTTAAGGGTTAGCAATCGGCCCCAGCATTTT. This encodes CASSLRVSNRPQHF.